This T cell receptor beta chain was sequenced in a study of technical replicates of blood from several donors. The V gene's germline CDR1 is SGHRS and CDR2 YFSETQ. CDR3 length equals 15 residues. V lost 5 bases and J 2 bases, leaving 14 bases between the germline ends. This table comes from immunoSEQ multiplex PCR, and its TCRdb copy is limited to in-frame clones, with some not included. Counted here are about 75,000 clones, 95% to 98% occurring once; the ten biggest clones make up under 0.2%. The rearrangement joins TRBV5-1 to TRBJ2-1; TRBD2 is a possible D gene (6 bases). This clonotype was sampled from a human donor in good health. The sample was T cells isolated from PBMCs. CDR3 DNA sequence: TGCGCCAGCAGTCCGGACTACTCGACCTACAATGAGCAGTTCTTC. Its translation is CASSPDYSTYNEQFF.